The 27 T cell receptor beta chains given below trace back to one sample, sequenced in a study of cytomegalovirus exposure and HLA in healthy donors. PCR primers comprised 60 Vbeta and 13 Jbeta primers. TCRdb keeps only in-frame clones here, not all; method: immunoSEQ multiplex PCR. Of roughly 180,000 clones in the sample, around four fifths were seen once. Specimen: PBMCs. Receptors originate from a man aged 30 to 45 in good health and CMV-seronegative.

The J gene is TRBJ2-7, the V gene TRBV28, with 8 bases fitting TRBD2. There are 16 residues in the CDR3. Losses at the gene ends were 6 bases for V and 1 base for J; bases not matched to a gene: 11. Looked up from germline, CDR1 is MDHEN and CDR2 is SYDVKM. The CDR3 DNA sequence: TGTGCCAGCAGCCCCGGGGGGGGCTCCAAATCCTACGAGCAGTACTTC. Translating gives CASSPGGGSKSYEQYF.

The sample holds a few counts of this clone. The sample carries other DNA sequences with the same CDR3. The rearrangement joins TRBV25-1 to TRBJ2-7; D might be TRBD2 (6 bases). Trimming took off 4 bases at V and 5 bases at J, with 12 bases between the two ends. CDR1 is MGHDK, CDR2 SYGVNS, per germline. The CDR3 length is 13 residues. CDR3 sequence reads: CASSGLALNEQYF. The CDR3 bases are TGTGCCAGCAGTGGTCTAGCGTTGAACGAGCAGTACTTC.

The J gene is TRBJ1-1, the V gene TRBV2; D gene uncertain. Trimming removed 5 bases from V and 2 bases from J, with 12 bases in between. The CDR3 is 14 amino acids. Germline assignment: CDR1 SNHLY and CDR2 FYNNEI. This CDR3 reads CASSILQENTEAFF. DNA for the CDR3: TGTGCCAGCAGTATATTGCAGGAAAACACTGAAGCTTTCTTT.

The V and J genes are TRBV6-5 and TRBJ2-7; possible D gene TRBD1, 6 bases. This CDR3 region has 14 residues. V was pared by 2 bases and J by 0 bases, with 8 bases between. Germline V gives CDR1 MNHEY, CDR2 SVGAGI. CDR3 sequence reads: CASSYRDTSYEQYF. CDR3 nucleotide sequence: TGTGCCAGCAGTTACCGGGACACCTCCTACGAGCAGTACTTC.

This clone was seen a few times. The rearrangement links TRBV4-3 to TRBJ2-4; D may be TRBD1 (7 bases). Trimming took off 4 bases at V and 7 bases at J, with 20 bases between the two ends. This CDR3 is 16 amino acids long. The germline CDR1 and CDR2 sequences are LGHNA and YSLEER. CDR3 loop: CASSLERGPGRNIQYF. In DNA form, the CDR3 reads TGCGCCAGCAGCCTAGAGAGGGGGCCGGGGAGGAACATTCAGTACTTC.

This chain connects TRBV7-9 to TRBJ2-5; no firm D call. V lost 4 bases and J 1 base, leaving 13 bases between the germline ends. CDR3 length: 15 residues. CDR1 is SEHNR, CDR2 FQNEAQ, per germline (reference sequence). The CDR3: CASSSLWWPQETQYF. DNA of the CDR3: TGTGCCAGCAGCTCGCTCTGGTGGCCCCAAGAGACCCAGTACTTC.

J is TRBJ2-7 and V is TRBV15; D is unclear. V lost 0 bases and J lost 5, with 5 bases in between. Germline V lookup: CDR1 LNHNV, CDR2 YYDKDF (reference sequence). This CDR3 has 12 amino acids. The CDR3 region has the DNA TGTGCCACCAGCAGAGATTTCAACGAGCAGTACTTC. Translating gives CATSRDFNEQYF.

This chain links TRBV29-1 with TRBJ1-1; D is possibly TRBD1 (5 bases). The V and J ends lost 3 bases and 4 bases respectively, with 9 bases between them. Germline V gene sequence: CDR1 SQVTM, CDR2 ANQGSEA. The CDR3 contains 12 residues. CDR3 sequence: CSVENGATEAFF. For the CDR3, the DNA is TGCAGCGTTGAGAATGGGGCCACTGAAGCTTTCTTT. The variable domain in full, completed from reference TRBV29-1 and TRBJ1-1, reads SAVISQKPSRDICQRGTSLTIQCQVDSQVTMMFWYRQQPGQSLTLIATANQGSEATYESGFVIDKFPISRPNLTFSTLTVSNMSPEDSSIYLCSVENGATEAFFGQGTRLTVV.

This clone was seen just once. The chain links TRBV7-2 to TRBJ1-4; possible D gene TRBD1, 6 bases. CDR1 is SGHTA and CDR2 is FQGNSA in the germline V gene. Trimming removed 5 bases at V and 5 bases at J, with 15 bases between. The CDR3 contains 15 residues. The CDR3 is CASSPRTDLNEKLFF. CDR3 DNA: TGTGCCAGCAGCCCGAGGACAGATCTAAATGAAAAACTGTTTTTT.

This clone was seen just once. The chain carries TRBV11-2 and TRBJ1-1; 7 bases line up with TRBD1. With 1 base clipped from V and 3 bases from J, the junction kept 2 bases outside the gene matches. Germline loops: CDR1 SGHAT, CDR2 FQNNGV. The CDR3 has 14 amino acids. The CDR3 is CASSLAQGDTEAFF. The CDR3 region has the DNA TGTGCCAGCAGCTTAGCTCAGGGGGACACTGAAGCTTTCTTT.

The chain recombines TRBV4-3 with TRBJ2-7, with TRBD1 matching over 9 bases. The V segment lost 0 bases and the J segment 3 bases; nucleotides outside the gene matches: 15. The CDR3 extends over 19 amino acids. Germline V gene lookup returns CDR1 LGHNA and CDR2 YSLEER. CDR3 protein: CASSQDLGFLGQGFYEQYF. The CDR3 nucleotides read TGCGCCAGCAGCCAAGATCTCGGCTTTTTGGGACAGGGTTTCTACGAGCAGTACTTC.

A note on this clone: At one boundary the junction diverges from the germline segment, which might be a read error. At the DNA level, this CDR3 is encoded by other sequences in the same sample as well. V usage is TRBV5-5 and J usage is TRBJ1-2; the D gene is possibly TRBD1 (6 bases). Per germline, CDR1 SGHKS and CDR2 YYEKEE (reference sequence). This CDR3 is built from 13 residues. CDR3 sequence (DNA): TGTGCTAGCAGCACAGGGAACTCCTATGGCTACACCTTC. Amino acids: CASSTGNSYGYTF.

In this sample, this clone turned up a few times. This chain uses TRBV28 with TRBJ2-7; D gene ambiguous. Germline assignment: CDR1 MDHEN and CDR2 SYDVKM. This CDR3 comprises 16 residues. Trimming shortened V by 4 bases and J by 0 bases, and 16 bases separated the two germline ends. In nucleotides, the CDR3 is TGTGCCAGCAGTTCACCAGGCCAGTCGAGCTCCTACGAGCAGTACTTC. Its translation is CASSSPGQSSSYEQYF.

This chain joins TRBV15 and TRBJ1-5; 9 positions agree with TRBD1. Germline trimming cut 3 bases from V and 2 bases from J; bases unmatched to any gene: 14. The CDR3 runs 19 residues. Germline CDR1 LNHNV, CDR2 YYDKDF (reference sequence). The CDR3 protein is CATSRPGQGWSRGNQPQHF. Written as DNA, the CDR3 is TGTGCCACCAGCAGGCCGGGACAGGGTTGGTCTCGGGGCAATCAGCCCCAGCATTTT.

The CDR3 is CASRKTGSMKSQHF. The CDR3 DNA reads TGTGCAAGTCGCAAAACAGGGAGTATGAAGTCCCAGCATTTT. The genes are TRBV12-2 and TRBJ1-5; the DNA was not used to check the table's D call, TRBD1. TRBV12-2 is a pseudogene. This CDR3 is 14 amino acids long.

The CDR3 DNA is TGCAGCGGGCGGGGTCGTAGCACAGATACGCAGTATTTT. This codes for CSGRGRSTDTQYF. This chain connects TRBV29-1 to TRBJ2-3, with a possible D match to TRBD2 (6 bases). Trimming removed 7 bases at V and 0 bases at J, with 11 bases between. The CDR3 covers 13 residues. The germline V gene encodes CDR1 SQVTM and CDR2 ANQGSEA.

This clone was picked up one time. The rearrangement uses TRBV28 and TRBJ1-2, with 8 bases lining up with TRBD1. The CDR3 totals 15 residues. Germline lookup yields CDR1 MDHEN and CDR2 SYDVKM. Trimming removed 1 base from V and 7 bases from J; junction bases left unmatched: 8. The CDR3 loop reads CASSLYRPGGGGYTF. DNA for the CDR3: TGTGCCAGCAGTTTATATCGGCCAGGGGGCGGTGGCTACACCTTC.

This clone was detected only a few times. The chain has TRBV5-4 and TRBJ2-6, with TRBD1 matching over 10 bases. V lost 6 bases to trimming and J lost 4 bases; unmatched junction nucleotides: 7. Germline lookup yields CDR1 SGHNT and CDR2 YYREEE (reference sequence). CDR3 size: 16 residues. The CDR3 reads CASTPGQGTGANVLTF. The CDR3 DNA is TGTGCCAGCACTCCGGGACAGGGGACAGGGGCCAACGTCCTGACTTTC. Full variable domain (missing parts from reference TRBV5-4 and TRBJ2-6): ETGVTQSPTHLIKTRGQQVTLRCSSQSGHNTVSWYQQALGQGPQFIFQYYREEENGRGNFPPRFSGLQFPNYSSELNVNALELDDSALYLCASTPGQGTGANVLTFGAGSRLTVL.

V and J are TRBV10-1 and TRBJ2-1; 11 bases align to TRBD1. The CDR3 is 16 amino acids. Germline V gives CDR1 WNHNN, CDR2 SYGVQD (reference sequence). The ends lost 0 bases at V and 5 bases at J; junction bases unmatched: 3. The CDR3 nucleotides are TGCGCCAGCAGTGAGTCGGACAGGGGGCCGCACAATGAGCAGTTCTTC. Protein sequence: CASSESDRGPHNEQFF.

This chain connects TRBV19 to TRBJ2-7; D not certain. Trimming removed 3 bases from V and 5 bases from J, with 20 bases in between. The CDR3 totals 16 residues. Germline V lookup: CDR1 LNHDA, CDR2 SQIVND (reference sequence). The CDR3 protein is CASSMQRASPTDEQYF. CDR3 bases: TGTGCCAGTAGTATGCAGCGAGCGAGTCCCACCGACGAGCAGTACTTC.

The J gene is TRBJ1-2, the V gene TRBV28; 11 bases agree with TRBD1. In germline, CDR1 is MDHEN, CDR2 SYDVKM. The CDR3 is 14 amino acids. J gave up 6 bases and V 0 bases, and 0 bases lay outside the gene matches. This CDR3 is CASSLWGQGDGYTF. CDR3 DNA: TGTGCCAGCAGTTTATGGGGACAGGGGGATGGCTACACCTTC.

The chain has TRBV6-5 and TRBJ1-2, with 9 positions matching TRBD1. This CDR3 is built from 13 residues. In germline, CDR1 is MNHEY, CDR2 SVGAGI. Unmatched junction bases numbered 6, after V lost 9 bases and J lost 4 bases. The CDR3, as DNA: TGTGCCAGTACAGGGGGCCCGGGCTATGGCTACACCTTC. Its translation: CASTGGPGYGYTF.

This clone was counted only a few times. The V and J genes are TRBV4-2 and TRBJ2-2; tentative D call: TRBD1 (6 bases). Germline V CDR1 and CDR2: LGHNA, YNFKEQ. The germline V and J ends were trimmed by 1 base and 0 bases, with 15 bases remaining between them. The CDR3 contains 18 residues. The CDR3 spells CASSQGPQGMANTGELFF. CDR3 DNA: TGTGCCAGCAGCCAAGGACCCCAGGGGATGGCGAACACCGGGGAGCTGTTTTTT.

This chain uses TRBV7-9 with TRBJ2-7; perhaps TRBD2 as D (6 bases). Germline V gives CDR1 SEHNR, CDR2 FQNEAQ (reference sequence). The CDR3 runs 16 residues. Trimming stripped 4 bases from V and 0 bases from J, with 16 bases between. The CDR3 DNA is TGTGCCAGCAGCTCGGGGAGGCCAGTCCGCTCCTACGAGCAGTACTTC. The encoded protein is CASSSGRPVRSYEQYF.

This chain connects TRBV7-6 to TRBJ2-3; TRBD2 matches at 10 bases. V dropped 5 bases and J dropped 3; count of bases not matched to a gene: 11. There are 17 residues in the CDR3. Germline-derived CDR1 and CDR2 are SGHVS and FNYEAQ. CDR3 sequence reads: CASSPPSASGRTDTQYF. The CDR3, as DNA: TGTGCCAGCAGCCCCCCGTCGGCTAGCGGGAGAACAGATACGCAGTATTTT.

This clone showed up just once. The chain uses TRBV7-3 and TRBJ1-1, with 8 bases lining up with TRBD1. CDR3 size: 14 residues. Trimming cost V 3 bases and J 3 bases; bases outside gene matches: 3. The germline CDR1 and CDR2 sequences are SGHTA and FQGTGA. CDR3 region: CASSFGQGYTEAFF. CDR3 nucleotide sequence: TGTGCCAGCAGCTTCGGACAGGGATACACTGAAGCTTTCTTT.

The chain uses TRBV19 and TRBJ2-7, with 14 positions matching TRBD2. This CDR3 has 15 residues. Germline V gives CDR1 LNHDA, CDR2 SQIVND (reference sequence). Trimming took 5 bases from V and 4 from J; bases not matched to a gene: 4. CDR3 residues: CASSPGLAGEYEQYF. In DNA form, the CDR3 reads TGTGCCAGTAGTCCGGGACTAGCGGGAGAATACGAGCAGTACTTC.